This TCR beta chain was sequenced during a study of T cell repertoires in cytomegalovirus infection. Study summary: It was the public TCR beta signatures that indicated both CMV infection and matching HLA type. Findings of the study overall: Of the TCR beta families, the public ones yielded a cumulative frequency that identified carriers of CMV plus the relevant HLA.

About this clonotype itself: Its specificity is unknown. Its ends do not fully match the called genes, so a read error is possible.

TCRdb redid the calling of the reads with MiXCR, one entry per CDR3 protein. The sample holds approximately 630,000 distinct CDR3 sequences; approximately 25% are singletons and the top ten take 6.5% to 10%. The TCR comes from a human donor in good health (CMV status not recorded). Some clones in this sample may be carry-over from other donors' samples. The sample was CD8+ T cells from PBMCs.

The DNA for the CDR3 is TGTGCCAGCAGCTTATACCCGGACAATGAGCAGTCCTTC. Translating it yields CASSLYPDNEQSF. This chain joins TRBV7-8 and TRBJ2-1; D is possibly TRBD1 (5 bases). CDR3 length: 13 residues. Germline CDR1 is SGHVS and CDR2 is FQNEAQ.